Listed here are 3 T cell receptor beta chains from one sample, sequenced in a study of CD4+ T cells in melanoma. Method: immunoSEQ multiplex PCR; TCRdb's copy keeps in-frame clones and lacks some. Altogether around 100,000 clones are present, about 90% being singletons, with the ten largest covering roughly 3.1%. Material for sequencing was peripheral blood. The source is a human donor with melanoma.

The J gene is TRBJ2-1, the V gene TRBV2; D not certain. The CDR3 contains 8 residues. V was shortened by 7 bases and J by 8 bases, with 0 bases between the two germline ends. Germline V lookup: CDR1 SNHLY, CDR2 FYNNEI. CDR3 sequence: CASNEQFF. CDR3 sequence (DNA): TGTGCCAGCAATGAGCAGTTCTTC.

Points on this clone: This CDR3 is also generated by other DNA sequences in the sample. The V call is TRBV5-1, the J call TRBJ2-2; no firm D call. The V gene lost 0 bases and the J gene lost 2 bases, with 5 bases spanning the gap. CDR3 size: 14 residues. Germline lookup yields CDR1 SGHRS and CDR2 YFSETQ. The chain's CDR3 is CASSLGQNTGELFF. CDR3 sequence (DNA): TGCGCCAGCAGCTTGGGACAAAACACCGGGGAGCTGTTTTTT.

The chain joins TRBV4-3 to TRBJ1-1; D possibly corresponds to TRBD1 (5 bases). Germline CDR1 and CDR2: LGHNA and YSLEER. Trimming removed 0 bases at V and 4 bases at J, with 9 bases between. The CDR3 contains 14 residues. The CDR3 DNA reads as TGCGCCAGCAGCCAAGACCAGGGAGGCACTGAAGCTTTCTTT. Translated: CASSQDQGGTEAFF.